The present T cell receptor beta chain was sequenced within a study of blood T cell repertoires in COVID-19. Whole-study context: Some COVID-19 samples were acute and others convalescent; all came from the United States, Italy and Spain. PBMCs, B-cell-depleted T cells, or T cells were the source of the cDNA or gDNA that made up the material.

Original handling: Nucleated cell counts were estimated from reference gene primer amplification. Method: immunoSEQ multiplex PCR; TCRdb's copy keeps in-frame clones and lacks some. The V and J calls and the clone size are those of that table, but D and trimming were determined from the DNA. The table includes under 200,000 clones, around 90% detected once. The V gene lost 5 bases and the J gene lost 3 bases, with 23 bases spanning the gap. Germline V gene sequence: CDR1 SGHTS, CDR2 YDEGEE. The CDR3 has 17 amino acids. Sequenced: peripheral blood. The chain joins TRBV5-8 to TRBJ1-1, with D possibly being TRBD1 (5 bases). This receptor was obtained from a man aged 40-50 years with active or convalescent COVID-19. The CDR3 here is CASSRLSGRGVYTEAFF. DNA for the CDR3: TGTGCCAGCAGTCGTCTTTCGGGGCGGGGGGTGTACACTGAAGCTTTCTTT.